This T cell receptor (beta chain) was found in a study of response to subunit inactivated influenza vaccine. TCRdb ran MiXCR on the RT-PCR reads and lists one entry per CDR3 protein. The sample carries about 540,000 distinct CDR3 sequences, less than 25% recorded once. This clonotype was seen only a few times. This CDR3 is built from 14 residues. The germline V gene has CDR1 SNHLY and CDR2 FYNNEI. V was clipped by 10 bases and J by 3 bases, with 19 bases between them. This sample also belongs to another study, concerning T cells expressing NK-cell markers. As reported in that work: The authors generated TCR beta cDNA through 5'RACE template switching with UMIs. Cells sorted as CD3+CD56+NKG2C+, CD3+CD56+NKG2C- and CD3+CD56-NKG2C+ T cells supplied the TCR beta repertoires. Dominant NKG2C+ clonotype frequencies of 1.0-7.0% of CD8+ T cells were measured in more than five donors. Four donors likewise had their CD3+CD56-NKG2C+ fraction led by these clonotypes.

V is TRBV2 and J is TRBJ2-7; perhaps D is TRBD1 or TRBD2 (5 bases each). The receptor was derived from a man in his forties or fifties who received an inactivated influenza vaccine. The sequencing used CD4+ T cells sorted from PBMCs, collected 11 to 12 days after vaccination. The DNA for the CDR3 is TGTGCCACCTCCATACTCCGGGACGGCTACGAGCAGTACTTC. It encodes CATSILRDGYEQYF. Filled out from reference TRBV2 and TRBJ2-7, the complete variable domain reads EPEVTQTPSHQVTQMGQEVILRCVPISNHLYFYWYRQILGQKVEFLVSFYNNEISEKSEIFDDQFSVERPDGSNFTLKIRSTKLEDSAMYFCATSILRDGYEQYFGPGTRLTVT.